Shown below are 10 T cell receptor beta chains from a single sample sequenced in a study of T cell responses to AZD1222 COVID-19 vaccine. Clones were sequenced by immunoSEQ multiplex PCR, and TCRdb holds only the in-frame ones, with some missing. The sample lists 140,000 to 150,000 clones, around 90% occurring once. The source was peripheral blood, collected 28 days after the second AZD1222 dose. These receptors all stem from an adult who received the AZD1222 COVID-19 vaccine.

This chain uses TRBV7-3 with TRBJ2-7, with D perhaps TRBD1 (6 bases). CDR1 and CDR2 (germline): SGHTA, FQGTGA. Trimming removed 5 bases from V and 0 bases from J, with 11 bases in between. The CDR3 is 14 amino acids. The CDR3 sequence: CASSRDINSYEQYF. CDR3 bases: TGTGCCAGCAGCCGGGACATTAACTCCTACGAGCAGTACTTC.

The V and J genes are TRBV19 and TRBJ2-4; 10 bases are a match to TRBD2. V was clipped by 5 bases and J by 0 bases; unmatched bases: 4. CDR1 is LNHDA and CDR2 is SQIVND in the germline V gene (reference sequence). The CDR3 is 16 residues long. CDR3: CASSPIAGGAKNIQYF. The CDR3 bases are TGTGCCAGTAGTCCCATAGCGGGGGGAGCCAAAAACATTCAGTACTTC.

V is TRBV7-2 and J is TRBJ2-1; tentative D call: TRBD1 (6 bases). V was shortened by 4 bases and J by 6 bases, with 10 bases between the two germline ends. The CDR3 has 13 residues. CDR1 and CDR2 from the germline V gene are SGHTA and FQGNSA. In nucleotides, the CDR3 is TGTGCCAGCAGCTCAGGACAGACCAATGAGCAGTTCTTC. Its translation is CASSSGQTNEQFF.

The chain uses TRBV9 and TRBJ1-2; D perhaps matches TRBD1 (6 bases). Germline CDR1 reads SGDLS; CDR2 reads YYNGEE. CDR3 length: 14 amino acids. V lost 3 bases and J lost 5, with 14 bases in between. The CDR3 is CASSAHRGGYGYTF. In DNA, the CDR3 is TGTGCCAGCAGCGCCCATAGGGGGGGATATGGCTACACCTTC. Full variable domain (rest looked up from reference TRBV9 and TRBJ1-2): DSGVTQTPKHLITATGQRVTLRCSPRSGDLSVYWYQQSLDQGLQFLIQYYNGEERAKGNILERFSAQQFPDLHSELNLSSLELGDSALYFCASSAHRGGYGYTFGSGTRLTVV.

The chain combines TRBV15 with TRBJ2-5, with 14 bases fitting TRBD2. Germline V gene lookup returns CDR1 LNHNV and CDR2 YYDKDF (reference sequence). The J segment lost 0 bases and the V segment lost 3 bases, leaving 6 bases of the junction unmatched. CDR3 length: 18 amino acids. Here the CDR3 reads CATSRGLAGARYQETQYF. The DNA of the CDR3 is TGTGCCACCAGCAGGGGACTAGCGGGGGCCCGGTACCAAGAGACCCAGTACTTC.

V gene TRBV7-2 combines with J gene TRBJ2-5; 13 nucleotides align to TRBD2. Germline values: CDR1 SGHTA, CDR2 FQGNSA. The CDR3 runs to 15 residues. The trim removed 5 bases at V and 5 bases at J, leaving 5 bases unmatched. DNA of the CDR3: TGTGCCAGCAGCACTAGCGGGGGGGCTTGGGAGACCCAGTACTTC. Residues: CASSTSGGAWETQYF.

The chain is built from TRBV9 and TRBJ1-5; no clear D. V lost 1 base to trimming and J lost 11 bases, with 16 bases between them. Germline CDR1 and CDR2: SGDLS and YYNGEE. The CDR3 is 14 residues long. The CDR3 sequence is CASSVSEGSPTQHF. The CDR3 DNA reads TGTGCCAGCAGCGTATCAGAGGGATCCCCGACCCAGCATTTT.

V is TRBV15 and J is TRBJ1-6; unclear D gene. The V gene lost 2 bases and the J gene lost 2 bases, with 4 bases spanning the gap. The CDR3 contains 14 residues. Looked up from germline, CDR1 is LNHNV and CDR2 is YYDKDF (reference sequence). CDR3 sequence: CATSRQAYNSPLHF. CDR3 in DNA: TGTGCCACCAGCAGACAGGCCTATAATTCACCCCTCCACTTT.

The gene calls are TRBV7-8 and TRBJ1-5, with a weak D call TRBD1 (5 bases). The CDR3 is made up of 15 amino acids. Trimming pared 4 bases from V and 6 bases from J, leaving 16 bases between. Germline CDR1 reads SGHVS; CDR2 reads FQNEAQ. The CDR3 nucleotides are TGTGCCAGCAGCTCAGGGCCCCGGGCCGGTCAGCCCCAGCATTTT. It encodes CASSSGPRAGQPQHF.

The chain couples TRBV2 to TRBJ2-1; 7 positions match TRBD1. This CDR3 region has 15 residues. CDR1 is SNHLY, CDR2 FYNNEI, per germline. J was trimmed by 2 bases and V by 8 bases; bases with no gene match: 9. In DNA, the CDR3 is TGTGCCAGCCGTTTCGGACAGGCCGCCTACAATGAGCAGTTCTTC. It yields the protein CASRFGQAAYNEQFF.